The entry below describes one TCR beta chain. The antigen is not known. The assay was immunoSEQ multiplex PCR, and TCRdb's table has in-frame clones only and misses some. The sample has 150,000 to 200,000 clones; around 94% are singletons. These data come from a study of T cell responses to AZD1222 COVID-19 vaccine. The CDR3 is 14 amino acids. Trimming removed 6 bases from V and 0 bases from J, with 9 bases in between. CDR1 and CDR2 from the germline V gene are LNHDA and SQIVND (reference sequence). Broader study findings: Spike regions recognized by vaccine-associated CD4 TCRs spanned the protein, led by 160-218 and 743-854. White British ancestry dominated among donors, who included more females, and clonal diversity was possibly underestimated.

This receptor was identified in an adult who received the AZD1222 COVID-19 vaccine. Specimen: peripheral blood, collected 28 days after the second AZD1222 dose. This chain joins TRBV19 and TRBJ2-4, with D unresolved. CDR3: CASRLSGAKNIQYF. The CDR3 DNA is TGTGCCAGTAGGCTAAGTGGAGCCAAAAACATTCAGTACTTC.